Sequencing of this TCR beta chain was carried out in a study of blood T cell repertoires in COVID-19. The CDR3 is made up of 16 amino acids. The V gene's germline CDR1 is MNHNS and CDR2 SASEGT. Trimming cost V 2 bases and J 7 bases; bases outside gene matches: 6. Original data processing: Estimation of nucleated cell counts relied on the amplification of reference gene primers. Clones were read by immunoSEQ multiplex PCR, and TCRdb kept only the in-frame ones, dropping some. D and trimming come from the DNA, and the V and J calls and clone size come from that table. Of over 200,000 clones in the sample, around 83% were seen once.

The chain recombines TRBV6-1 with TRBJ1-6, with 9 bases identical to TRBD1. This clonotype was sampled from a man aged 40-55 years who had recovered from COVID-19. Sample: peripheral blood. CDR3 loop: CASSEHRGLRNSPLHF. DNA of the CDR3: TGTGCCAGCAGTGAACACAGGGGGCTTAGAAATTCACCCCTCCACTTT.